This T cell receptor beta chain was documented in a study of T cell repertoires in cytomegalovirus infection. Study-wide background: The authors relied on CMV epitopes, both recently identified HLA-C-restricted and well-studied HLA-B-restricted. Study-wide results and caveats: Identification of carriers of CMV plus the relevant HLA was performed using cumulative public TCR beta family frequency.

This clonotype was picked up many times. The target antigen is unknown. V was clipped by 4 bases and J by 4 bases, with 13 bases between them. CDR3 length: 14 residues. TCRdb called the reads again in MiXCR, with one record for every CDR3 protein. Among approximately 81,000 distinct CDR3 sequences listed, roughly 25% were seen once. V gene TRBV12-3 or TRBV12-4 combines with J gene TRBJ1-1; D is possibly TRBD1 (6 bases). The starting material was CD8+ T cells from cultured PBMCs, obtained from culture after CMV antigen stimulation. The clonotype originates from a human donor in good health (CMV status not recorded). Some clones in this sample may be carry-over from other donors' samples. The CDR3 protein is CASSSQGKGTEAFF. CDR3 nucleotides: TGTGCCAGCAGTTCCCAGGGGAAGGGCACTGAAGCTTTCTTT.